Each of the 8 T cell receptor beta chains below was sequenced from the same sample in a study of glioma-infiltrating T cells. Using RNA template, CDR3s of TCR alpha and beta were amplified with iRepertoire arm-PCR. TCRdb reprocessed the multiplex PCR reads via MiXCR and lists one record per CDR3 protein. This sample has more than 85,000 distinct CDR3 sequences, with under 30% found just once. The specimen sequenced was glioma tissue, nonneoplastic brain tissue, or PBMCs (not recorded which). The source is a human donor with low-grade glioma or glioblastoma, undergoing nonglioma brain surgery, or in good health (not recorded which).

This clonotype was counted at least ten times. The chain has TRBV7-2 and TRBJ2-5; D ambiguous. The V gene lost 5 bases and the J gene lost 4 bases, with 8 bases spanning the gap. The CDR3 is 12 residues long. Germline V gives CDR1 SGHTA, CDR2 FQGNSA. The CDR3 region is CASSPRPETQYF. Here the CDR3 DNA reads TGTGCCAGCAGCCCCAGGCCAGAGACCCAGTACTTC. Drawing the rest from reference TRBV7-2 and TRBJ2-5, the complete variable domain is GAGVSQSPSNKVTEKGKDVELRCDPISGHTALYWYRQSLGQGLEFLIYFQGNSAPDKSGLPSDRFSAERTGGSVSTLTIQRTQQEDSAVYLCASSPRPETQYFGPGTRLLVL.

This clonotype has a count of ten or more. V is TRBV5-1 and J is TRBJ2-2, with D possibly matching TRBD1 (7 bases). From germline, CDR1 is SGHRS and CDR2 YFSETQ. This CDR3 has 14 residues. The V end lost 6 bases, the J end lost 4 bases, and 13 bases lay between the germline ends. CDR3 residues: CASKLQGGTGELFF. The CDR3 DNA reads TGCGCCAGCAAGCTTCAGGGGGGCACCGGGGAGCTGTTTTTT. Looking up the rest from reference TRBV5-1 and TRBJ2-2 gives the full variable domain: KAGVTQTPRYLIKTRGQQVTLSCSPISGHRSVSWYQQTPGQGLQFLFEYFSETQRNKGNFPGRFSGRQFSNSRSEMNVSTLELGDSALYLCASKLQGGTGELFFGEGSRLTVL.

This clonotype was counted ten times or more. V is TRBV2 and J is TRBJ1-5, with D perhaps TRBD1 (5 bases). The V end lost 6 bases, the J end lost 1 base, and 10 bases lay between the germline ends. CDR3 size: 14 residues. Germline V gene lookup returns CDR1 SNHLY and CDR2 FYNNEI. CDR3 bases: TGTGCCAGCAGCTATCGACAGAGCAATCAGCCCCAGCATTTT. This encodes CASSYRQSNQPQHF. The complete variable domain, with remaining parts taken from reference TRBV2 and TRBJ1-5, reads EPEVTQTPSHQVTQMGQEVILRCVPISNHLYFYWYRQILGQKVEFLVSFYNNEISEKSEIFDDQFSVERPDGSNFTLKIRSTKLEDSAMYFCASSYRQSNQPQHFGDGTRLSIL.

The chain combines TRBV20-1 with TRBJ1-1; a possible D gene is TRBD1 (6 bases). The V end lost 7 bases, the J end lost 1 base, and 25 bases lay between the germline ends. The V gene's germline CDR1 is DFQATT and CDR2 SNEGSKA (reference sequence). The CDR3 loop spans 17 amino acids. CDR3 sequence: CSVTPPGGMGANTEAFF. CDR3 DNA: TGCAGTGTTACCCCCCCCGGGGGGATGGGGGCGAACACTGAAGCTTTCTTT.

This clonotype was detected ten times or more. The gene calls are TRBV29-1 and TRBJ2-7, with D possibly TRBD1 on 8 matching bases. This CDR3 has 12 residues. Germline-derived CDR1 and CDR2 are SQVTM and ANQGSEA. Trimming stripped 6 bases from V and 6 bases from J, with 15 bases between. The DNA for the CDR3 is TGCAGCGTCGATACAGGGGGGGTCGAGCAGTACTTC. Protein sequence: CSVDTGGVEQYF.

This clonotype was seen at least ten times. The chain uses TRBV28 and TRBJ2-1; D may be TRBD2 (6 bases). The CDR3 totals 15 residues. Germline CDR1 reads MDHEN; CDR2 reads SYDVKM. Trimming took 5 bases from V and 0 from J, leaving 11 bases between them. This CDR3 is CASSPPRDSYNEQFF. The CDR3 DNA is TGTGCCAGCAGTCCGCCGCGGGACTCCTACAATGAGCAGTTCTTC.

CDR3 bases: TGTGCCAGCAGCGTGGGGGCATCTAATGAAAAACTGTTTTTT. It encodes CASSVGASNEKLFF. V usage is TRBV9 and J usage is TRBJ1-4; D perhaps matches TRBD1 (6 bases). Trimming shortened V by 2 bases and J by 3 bases, and 8 bases separated the two germline ends. The CDR3 sequence is 14 residues long. Germline V gene lookup returns CDR1 SGDLS and CDR2 YYNGEE.

About this clonotype: The junction departs from the called germline gene at one end, perhaps through a read error. The chain employs TRBV5-4 and TRBJ2-1; D uncertain. This CDR3 has 17 residues. Germline V lookup: CDR1 SGHNT, CDR2 YYREEE (reference sequence). The CDR3, as DNA: TGTGCCAGCAGCTCCCCTTACATCGGCGCGGATGACAATGGGCAGTTCTTC. This gives the protein CASSSPYIGADDNGQFF.